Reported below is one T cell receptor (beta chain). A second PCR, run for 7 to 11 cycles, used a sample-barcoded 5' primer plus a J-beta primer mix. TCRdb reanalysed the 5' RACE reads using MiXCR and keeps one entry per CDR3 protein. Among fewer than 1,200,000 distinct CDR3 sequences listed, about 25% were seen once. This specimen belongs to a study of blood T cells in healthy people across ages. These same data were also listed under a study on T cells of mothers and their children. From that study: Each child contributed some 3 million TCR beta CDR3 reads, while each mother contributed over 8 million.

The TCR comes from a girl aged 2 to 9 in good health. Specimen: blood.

CDR3 sequence (DNA): TGTGCCACGCAACAAGGGGGAGGAATCACAGATACGCAGTATTTT. This translates into CATQQGGGITDTQYF. The genes are TRBV24-1 and TRBJ2-3, with D tentatively TRBD1 or TRBD2 (6 bases each). The germline V gene encodes CDR1 KGHDR and CDR2 SFDVKD. The CDR3 is 15 amino acids. V was clipped by 10 bases and J by 2 bases, with 18 bases between them.